This TCR beta chain was recorded in a study of blood T cell repertoires in COVID-19 (dated by TCRdb to 2019 to 2021). The study in broad terms: Samples from collaborators originated in the United States, Italy and Spain and spanned both the acute and convalescent phases of COVID-19. The samples were drawn from the first 160 participants of the ongoing ImmuneRACE study and from over 950 subjects provided by 6 global collaborators. The repertoires were released in a freely available public database intended as a resource for research on the immune response to SARS-CoV-2. The material from the prospective study consisted of cDNA or gDNA derived from T cells, B-cell-depleted T cells, or PBMCs. A de-identified subject ID, COVID-19 status, age in years and sex were almost always included in the sample metadata. Where HLA class I and class II types were available, the types were taken from metadata supplied by the sample provider, not from assay-based typing. Subjects who had been exposed to COVID-19, were actively infected with it, or had recovered from it provided the deeply sampled blood TCRbeta repertoires that made up the dataset.

As for this clone: Its antigen is unknown. Qualities for individual bases were not recorded, and no much larger clone is one base off.

A second Seattle source provided samples from volunteer blood donors who had recovered from COVID-19. Whole blood was collected in K2EDTA tubes by collaborating institutions according to the institutions' own protocols. Collaborator samples were shipped for TCRbeta analysis as frozen whole blood, isolated PBMCs, or DNA extracted from either sample type. For this chain, trimming is 8 bases at the V end and 8 bases at the J end, and the number of junction bases without a gene match is 12. In the germline V gene (reference sequence), CDR1 corresponds to MNHEY and CDR2 to SMNVEV. The CDR3, cysteine through phenylalanine, is 16 amino acids long. The retained sequence is limited to the CDR3, 48 bases, with the frame set at the first base. TCRbeta CDR3 regions were amplified from genomic DNA by means of the immunoSEQ Assay, a bias-controlled multiplex PCR. On the authors' methods: Within the assay, amplification of reference gene primers was used to estimate how many nucleated cells each sample contained. To quantify the absolute abundance of each unique TCRbeta CDR3 rearrangement, sequence reads were collapsed and filtered. For each sample, productive Simpson clonality was calculated as the square root of Simpson's diversity index across productive rearrangements. TCRdb took this table from immuneACCESS and kept in-frame rearrangements with V and J called. Such tables lack part of the clones; where checked against another copy, unresolved V genes explain under half of the gap, and the rest is unexplained. The V and J calls and clone size were taken over from that table, and D and trimming were inferred from the DNA. This sample gives under 300,000 clones in total; around nine tenths of them show up just once. The top ten constitute 2% to 2.5% of the sample.

Summary of the overall study and its limitations: Clinical and demographic metadata were provided uncurated, with the amount varying by source and participant.

Source material: peripheral blood. The receptor was derived from a woman in her 40s who had recovered from COVID-19. The rearrangement combines TRBV27 with TRBJ2-1; 13 bases in the middle match TRBD2. CDR3 protein: CASGELAGGPEYEQFF. The nucleotides read TGTGCCAGCGGGGAACTAGCGGGAGGGCCCGAGTATGAGCAGTTCTTC.